The 17 T cell receptor beta chains given below trace back to one sample, sequenced in a study of OX40 agonist ivuxolimab in advanced cancers. Generated by immunoSEQ multiplex PCR, the TCRdb table keeps only in-frame clones and is missing some. The repertoire includes about 100,000 clones, around 91% of them detected once, and 0.16% sits in the top ten. Sequencing was performed on CD4+ or CD8+ T cells sorted from blood, taken in a trial of the OX40 agonist ivuxolimab. These receptor sequences come from an adult with an advanced solid tumor such as melanoma, head and neck, liver or kidney cancer.

The chain recombines TRBV6-5 with TRBJ2-3, with a weak D call TRBD2 (5 bases). Germline CDR1 and CDR2: MNHEY and SVGAGI. The CDR3 has 16 residues. Trimming left V 2 bases short and J 1 base short, with 13 bases between. The CDR3 reads CASSYGRGLGTDTQYF. Written as DNA, the CDR3 is TGTGCCAGCAGTTACGGTCGGGGTTTGGGCACAGATACGCAGTATTTT.

The chain couples TRBV11-2 to TRBJ2-5, with 11 nucleotides matching TRBD2. Unmatched junction bases numbered 7, after V lost 2 bases and J lost 2 bases. Per germline, CDR1 SGHAT and CDR2 FQNNGV. CDR3 length: 17 residues. CDR3 coding DNA: TGTGCCAGCAGCTTATCTAGCGGGGGGCGCTTACAAGAGACCCAGTACTTC. Its protein product is CASSLSSGGRLQETQYF.

The chain combines TRBV6-5 with TRBJ2-5; 11 nucleotides agree with TRBD2. Losses at the gene ends were 0 bases for V and 5 bases for J; bases not matched to a gene: 5. CDR1 is MNHEY, CDR2 SVGAGI, per germline. This CDR3 comprises 16 residues. CDR3 sequence reads: CASSYSALAGVETQYF. CDR3 nucleotides: TGTGCCAGCAGTTACTCGGCACTAGCGGGAGTGGAGACCCAGTACTTC.

This clone came up once. CDR3 DNA: TGTGCCAGCAGCTTGGTGGCTAGCGGTTCCTACAATGAGCAGTTCTTC. It translates to CASSLVASGSYNEQFF. The chain combines TRBV5-6 with TRBJ2-1, with 7 bases fitting TRBD2. The CDR3 is made up of 16 amino acids. V shed 0 bases and J 1 base; nucleotides not matched to a gene: 4. Germline V gene data show CDR1 as SGHDT and CDR2 as YYEEEE.

The rearrangement uses TRBV19 and TRBJ1-1; D call uncertain. The germline V gene has CDR1 LNHDA and CDR2 SQIVND (reference sequence). This CDR3 is 13 amino acids long. Trimming took 4 bases from V and 1 from J, leaving 7 bases between them. The CDR3 protein is CASSKTGNTEAFF. DNA for the CDR3: TGTGCCAGTAGTAAGACGGGGAACACTGAAGCTTTCTTT.

This clone occurred once. This same CDR3 is encoded by further DNA sequences in the sample. The chain recombines TRBV5-1 with TRBJ1-1; D remains unclear. There are 14 residues in the CDR3. Trimming pared 0 bases from V and 0 bases from J, leaving 6 bases between. CDR1 SGHRS and CDR2 YFSETQ come from the germline V gene. In DNA, the CDR3 is TGCGCCAGCAGCTTGGAGAGGTTGAACACTGAAGCTTTCTTT. The encoded protein is CASSLERLNTEAFF.

The chain uses TRBV5-4 and TRBJ1-6; TRBD1 matches at 9 bases. The CDR3 extends over 17 amino acids. With V trimmed by 4 bases and J by 3 bases, 8 bases remained unmatched. Germline V gene data show CDR1 as SGHNT and CDR2 as YYREEE (reference sequence). The CDR3 reads CASSMGTGYDYNSPLHF. DNA for the CDR3: TGTGCCAGCAGCATGGGGACAGGGTACGACTATAATTCACCCCTCCACTTT.

The J gene is TRBJ2-7, the V gene TRBV30; D is perhaps TRBD1 (7 bases). Per the germline V gene, CDR1 is GTSNPN and CDR2 is SVGIG (reference sequence). This CDR3 comprises 12 residues. V was cut by 4 bases and J by 4 bases, with 11 bases left in between. The CDR3 nucleotides are TGTGCCTGGACCAGGGGGAGGTACGAGCAGTACTTC. Translated: CAWTRGRYEQYF.

This CDR3 reads CASSLGGGSEKLFF. In DNA, the CDR3 is TGCGCCAGCAGCCTGGGGGGCGGGAGTGAAAAACTGTTTTTT. The gene calls are TRBV5-1 and TRBJ1-4; a weak D match, TRBD1 (6 bases). Germline-derived CDR1 and CDR2 are SGHRS and YFSETQ. Trimming took 4 bases from V and 7 from J, leaving 14 bases between them. The CDR3 runs to 14 residues. Full variable domain (missing parts from reference TRBV5-1 and TRBJ1-4): KAGVTQTPRYLIKTRGQQVTLSCSPISGHRSVSWYQQTPGQGLQFLFEYFSETQRNKGNFPGRFSGRQFSNSRSEMNVSTLELGDSALYLCASSLGGGSEKLFFGSGTQLSVL.

This sequence joins TRBV27 and TRBJ2-2; 8 bases align to TRBD1. The CDR3 has 15 amino acids. The germline V gene has CDR1 MNHEY and CDR2 SMNVEV (reference sequence). Trimming cost V 5 bases and J 7 bases; bases outside gene matches: 9. The DNA for the CDR3 is TGTGCCAGCAGTACGTCAGGGGGCAGGCACGGGGAGCTGTTTTTT. Encoded protein: CASSTSGGRHGELFF.

This chain uses TRBV5-1 with TRBJ2-1; 8 nucleotides align to TRBD2. The junction had 6 bases not matched to a gene; V was cut back by 7 bases and J by 0 bases. This CDR3 is built from 15 residues. Germline V CDR1 and CDR2: SGHRS, YFSETQ. The CDR3 sequence: CASHGGAGSYNEQFF. DNA for the CDR3: TGCGCCAGCCACGGGGGGGCGGGCTCCTACAATGAGCAGTTCTTC. The complete variable domain, with remaining parts taken from reference TRBV5-1 and TRBJ2-1, reads KAGVTQTPRYLIKTRGQQVTLSCSPISGHRSVSWYQQTPGQGLQFLFEYFSETQRNKGNFPGRFSGRQFSNSRSEMNVSTLELGDSALYLCASHGGAGSYNEQFFGPGTRLTVL.

This chain links TRBV19 with TRBJ1-1; 8 bases align to TRBD1. The CDR3 runs to 16 residues. V lost 5 bases, J lost 4 bases, and 12 bases stayed unmatched. The V gene's germline CDR1 is LNHDA and CDR2 SQIVND (reference sequence). In DNA, the CDR3 is TGTGCCAGTAGTGCACAAACCGGGACAGGATCCACTGAAGCTTTCTTT. Its protein is CASSAQTGTGSTEAFF.

The chain links TRBV6-1 to TRBJ1-2; D may be TRBD1 (6 bases). CDR1 is MNHNS and CDR2 is SASEGT in the germline V gene. The CDR3 contains 14 residues. The V end was cut by 5 bases, the J end by 4 bases, with 14 bases between. The CDR3 reads CASSPTWGAYGYTF. The CDR3 DNA reads TGTGCCAGCAGTCCCACCTGGGGGGCCTATGGCTACACCTTC.

The chain carries TRBV5-1 and TRBJ1-2; D is unresolved. The CDR3 contains 13 residues. Per germline, CDR1 SGHRS and CDR2 YFSETQ. V was trimmed by 1 base and J by 8 bases, leaving 12 bases between them. CDR3 region: CASSLNQAWGYTF. CDR3 DNA: TGCGCCAGCAGCTTGAACCAGGCCTGGGGCTACACCTTC.

The rearrangement uses TRBV6-5 and TRBJ2-7; TRBD1 matches at 7 bases. Germline loops: CDR1 MNHEY, CDR2 SVGAGI. Trimming removed 0 bases from V and 5 bases from J; junction bases left unmatched: 7. CDR3 length equals 15 residues. The CDR3 is CASSYSTGRVHEQYF. The CDR3 nucleotides are TGTGCCAGCAGTTACTCGACAGGGCGCGTCCACGAGCAGTACTTC.

The chain joins TRBV1 to TRBJ2-5; the table gives TRBD2 as D, unverified against the DNA. TRBV1 is annotated as a pseudogene. CDR3 size: 21 residues. CDR3 protein: CTSRHNKIPSGARRPTETQYF. The CDR3 bases are TGCACCAGCAGACACAATAAGATCCCTAGCGGGGCAAGGCGCCCCACGGAGACCCAGTACTTC.

The chain combines TRBV29-1 with TRBJ2-3, with D hard to call. The CDR3 extends over 14 amino acids. V shed 7 bases and J shed 0 bases, with 14 bases lying between them. Germline assignment: CDR1 SQVTM and CDR2 ANQGSEA. The CDR3 protein is CSAEGLESTDTQYF. In DNA, the CDR3 is TGCAGCGCCGAAGGTTTGGAGAGCACAGATACGCAGTATTTT.